These 20 T cell receptor beta chains share one sample of origin, sequenced in a study of control samples from healthy donors and cancer patients. Assay: immunoSEQ multiplex PCR; the TCRdb copy retains only in-frame clones and omits some. The sample lists some 120,000 clones, 93% occurring once. The specimen was PBMCs. The source is a man in his fifties or sixties with head and neck cancer.

This clone was seen a handful of times. The V and J genes are TRBV7-2 and TRBJ2-4, with 9 bases that match TRBD2. Germline V gene sequence: CDR1 SGHTA, CDR2 FQGNSA. The CDR3 totals 16 residues. V was pared by 5 bases and J by 4 bases, with 9 bases of the junction left unmatched. The CDR3 sequence: CASSPQGGGVKNIQYF. The CDR3 nucleotides read TGTGCCAGCAGCCCCCAGGGCGGGGGGGTGAAAAACATTCAGTACTTC.

V gene TRBV19 combines with J gene TRBJ2-1; 9 nucleotides agree with TRBD1. The germline CDR1 and CDR2 sequences are LNHDA and SQIVND (reference sequence). V lost 7 bases, J lost 3 bases, and 7 bases stayed unmatched. This CDR3 comprises 15 residues. The CDR3 bases are TGTGCCAGTACCCTCCGGGACAGGGTCTACAATGAGCAGTTCTTC. Translated: CASTLRDRVYNEQFF.

The chain recombines TRBV7-9 with TRBJ2-2, with D unresolved. This CDR3 is 10 amino acids long. Germline values: CDR1 SEHNR, CDR2 FQNEAQ (reference sequence). Trimming left V 6 bases short and J 8 bases short, with 4 bases between. DNA of the CDR3: TGTGCCAGCAGACGTGGGGAGCTGTTTTTT. This translates into CASRRGELFF.

The genes are TRBV5-6 and TRBJ1-6; a weak D match, TRBD1 (5 bases). V lost 4 bases, J lost 7 bases, and 21 bases lay in between. The CDR3 runs to 17 residues. Germline V lookup: CDR1 SGHDT, CDR2 YYEEEE. The CDR3 region is CASSHTRDGGWNSPLHF. DNA for the CDR3: TGTGCCAGCAGCCATACCCGGGACGGGGGATGGAATTCACCCCTCCACTTT. The whole variable domain, filled in from reference TRBV5-6 and TRBJ1-6, reads DAGVTQSPTHLIKTRGQQVTLRCSPKSGHDTVSWYQQALGQGPQFIFQYYEEEERQRGNFPDRFSGHQFPNYSSELNVNALLLGDSALYLCASSHTRDGGWNSPLHFGNGTRLTVT.

This clone was recorded once. The genes are TRBV11-3 and TRBJ2-1; no firm D call. CDR1 SGHNT and CDR2 YENEEA come from the germline V gene. This CDR3 is 16 amino acids long. V shed 4 bases and J shed 0 bases, with 13 bases lying between them. As DNA, the CDR3 is TGTGCCAGCAGCTCACAATTAACGAACTCCTACAATGAGCAGTTCTTC. It encodes CASSSQLTNSYNEQFF.

This clone was recorded a few times. V is TRBV11-1 and J is TRBJ1-5; perhaps TRBD1 as D (6 bases). V was clipped by 5 bases and J by 4 bases, with 9 bases between them. This CDR3 is built from 13 residues. CDR1 SGHAT and CDR2 FQDESV come from the germline V gene (reference sequence). The CDR3 loop reads CASSVTGNQPQHF. The CDR3 DNA reads as TGTGCCAGCAGCGTTACAGGGAATCAGCCCCAGCATTTT.

This chain connects TRBV5-4 to TRBJ1-1, with D uncertain. The CDR3 sequence is 14 residues long. Germline values: CDR1 SGHNT, CDR2 YYREEE (reference sequence). V was shortened by 0 bases and J by 1 base, with 7 bases between the two germline ends. CDR3 nucleotide sequence: TGTGCCAGCAGCTTGGACACCTCGAACACTGAAGCTTTCTTT. Amino acid sequence: CASSLDTSNTEAFF.

This clone was counted a single time. The chain combines TRBV20-1 with TRBJ1-1, with D unclear. Germline values: CDR1 DFQATT, CDR2 SNEGSKA (reference sequence). Trimming took off 6 bases at V and 10 bases at J, with 6 bases between the two ends. This CDR3 region has 8 residues. Here the CDR3 reads CSAPGAFF. The CDR3 DNA is TGCAGTGCCCCCGGAGCTTTCTTT.

The chain links TRBV6-5 to TRBJ1-1, with D possibly matching TRBD1 (5 bases). CDR3 length equals 15 residues. The V and J ends lost 6 bases and 1 base respectively, with 15 bases between them. Germline CDR1 reads MNHEY; CDR2 reads SVGAGI. CDR3 DNA: TGTGCCAGCAGACCGCCTAAGGGGCGGAACACTGAAGCTTTCTTT. It specifies CASRPPKGRNTEAFF.

This chain links TRBV5-1 with TRBJ2-2; D unclear. V was pared by 2 bases and J by 4 bases, with 6 bases between. The CDR3 has 13 amino acids. Germline loops: CDR1 SGHRS, CDR2 YFSETQ. CDR3 sequence: CASSFTATGELFF. CDR3 sequence (DNA): TGCGCCAGCAGCTTCACTGCCACCGGGGAGCTGTTTTTT.

This clone was observed once. The chain has TRBV5-4 and TRBJ2-3; 14 nucleotides agree with TRBD2. CDR1 is SGHNT and CDR2 is YYREEE in the germline V gene (reference sequence). V was clipped by 3 bases and J by 0 bases; unmatched bases: 9. This CDR3 has 19 residues. The CDR3 sequence: CASSSGTSGGPSSTDTQYF. The CDR3 nucleotides read TGTGCCAGCAGCTCCGGGACTAGCGGGGGACCGTCCAGCACAGATACGCAGTATTTT.

CDR3 coding DNA: TGTGCCAGCAGCTTTTACGGGACAGGGGGAAGGTACAATGAGCAGTTCTTC. Translating it yields CASSFYGTGGRYNEQFF. This sequence joins TRBV7-2 and TRBJ2-1, with 11 bases lining up with TRBD1. The CDR3 length is 17 residues. The germline CDR1 and CDR2 sequences are SGHTA and FQGNSA. V dropped 3 bases and J dropped 4; count of bases not matched to a gene: 8. The complete variable domain, with remaining parts taken from reference TRBV7-2 and TRBJ2-1, reads GAGVSQSPSNKVTEKGKDVELRCDPISGHTALYWYRQSLGQGLEFLIYFQGNSAPDKSGLPSDRFSAERTGGSVSTLTIQRTQQEDSAVYLCASSFYGTGGRYNEQFFGPGTRLTVL.

The V and J genes are TRBV5-5 and TRBJ2-5; D gene uncertain. V lost 1 base, J lost 1 base, and 11 bases lay in between. Germline V gene sequence: CDR1 SGHKS, CDR2 YYEKEE (reference sequence). The CDR3 is 15 amino acids. The CDR3 reads CASSLTYPGQETQYF. DNA of the CDR3: TGTGCCAGCAGCTTGACGTACCCCGGCCAAGAGACCCAGTACTTC.

The CDR3 sequence: CASAMGGSGEAFF. The CDR3 DNA reads as TGTGCTAGTGCTATGGGAGGATCAGGGGAAGCTTTCTTT. The V and J genes are TRBV12-5 and TRBJ1-1, with a tentative D call TRBD1 (5 bases). CDR3 length: 13 amino acids. V was cut by 7 bases and J by 8 bases, with 17 bases left in between. CDR1 LGHNT and CDR2 FRNRAP come from the germline V gene.

The chain combines TRBV5-8 with TRBJ1-2; the D gene is possibly TRBD1 (5 bases). V dropped 7 bases and J dropped 4 bases, with 20 bases sitting between them. This CDR3 is built from 15 residues. Per germline, CDR1 SGHTS and CDR2 YDEGEE. This CDR3 is CASARAGSSIYGYTF. CDR3 DNA: TGTGCCAGCGCCCGGGCAGGGAGTTCTATCTATGGCTACACCTTC. The full variable domain, with the rest looked up from reference TRBV5-8 and TRBJ1-2, is EAGVTQSPTHLIKTRGQQATLRCSPISGHTSVYWYQQALGLGLQFLLWYDEGEERNRGNFPPRFSGRQFPNYSSELNVNALELEDSALYLCASARAGSSIYGYTFGSGTRLTVV.

This sequence joins TRBV29-1 and TRBJ1-2; no clear D. The CDR3 is made up of 10 amino acids. Germline-derived CDR1 and CDR2 are SQVTM and ANQGSEA. The V and J ends lost 7 bases and 1 base respectively, with 4 bases between them. CDR3 in amino acids: CSALNYGYTF. CDR3 nucleotides: TGCAGCGCACTTAACTATGGCTACACCTTC.

The chain employs TRBV6-5 and TRBJ1-3; no definite D call. The ends were cut back, 5 bases at V and 2 bases at J, with 7 bases in the middle. This CDR3 contains 13 residues. CDR1 is MNHEY and CDR2 is SVGAGI in the germline V gene. The DNA of the CDR3 is TGTGCCAGCAGTCGGGGTACTGGAAACACCATATATTTT. Translated, it gives CASSRGTGNTIYF.

The chain recombines TRBV2 with TRBJ2-2, with TRBD1 matching over 9 bases. This CDR3 contains 15 residues. With 8 bases clipped from V and 2 bases from J, the junction kept 6 bases outside the gene matches. From germline, CDR1 is SNHLY and CDR2 FYNNEI. The CDR3: CASRDRALNTGELFF. Here the CDR3 DNA reads TGTGCCAGCCGGGACAGGGCTCTCAACACCGGGGAGCTGTTTTTT.

V and J are TRBV5-8 and TRBJ2-1; D not certain. The germline CDR1 and CDR2 sequences are SGHTS and YDEGEE. Trimming stripped 4 bases from V and 4 bases from J, with 12 bases between. The CDR3 has 14 amino acids. The CDR3 reads CASSPKNTYNEQFF. The CDR3 DNA is TGTGCCAGCAGCCCAAAAAATACATACAATGAGCAGTTCTTC.

This clone was seen only once. The rearrangement uses TRBV7-8 and TRBJ1-2, with TRBD1 as a possible D gene (6 bases). Germline CDR1 is SGHVS and CDR2 is FQNEAQ. This CDR3 is built from 15 residues. V lost 1 base, J lost 4 bases, and 13 bases lay in between. CDR3 sequence: CASSLEGRGFYGYTF. CDR3 nucleotide sequence: TGTGCCAGCAGCTTAGAAGGCAGGGGCTTCTATGGCTACACCTTC.